This T cell receptor (beta chain) was observed in a study of blood T cell repertoires in COVID-19. Deletions cut 2 bases from V and 2 bases from J, with 13 bases between. Germline lookup yields CDR1 SGHRS and CDR2 YFSETQ. The CDR3 runs to 15 residues. The repertoire was sequenced with immunoSEQ multiplex PCR; TCRdb's copy has only in-frame clones and lacks some. Among approximately 350,000 clones listed, 89% were seen once. Sequenced: peripheral blood. The chain has TRBV5-1 and TRBJ1-1; D is unresolved. The TCR originated in a man aged 40-55 years with acute or convalescent COVID-19. The CDR3 bases are TGCGCCAGCAGCTTCAGACACCGCTGTAACACTGAAGCTTTCTTT. Residues: CASSFRHRCNTEAFF.